The next 28 T cell receptor beta chains were all read from a single sample in a study of Graves' ophthalmopathy and Graves' hyperthyroidism. The study amplified TCR beta CDR3 regions using RNA transcripts. An opening RT-PCR round employed HTBI primers and preceded a second-round multiplex PCR. One entry per CDR3 protein, called by TCRdb with MiXCR from the multiplex PCR reads. Of 400,000 or so distinct CDR3 sequences detected, about 16% appear once; the ten largest clones hold 5.5% to 7%. Source material: peripheral blood. The receptors derive from a woman aged 18-29 years with stable Graves' hyperthyroidism.

This clonotype was counted many times. This sequence joins TRBV24-1 and TRBJ1-1, with 7 bases lining up with TRBD1. The CDR3 contains 14 residues. V gave up 8 bases and J gave up 2 bases; unmatched junction bases: 7. Germline CDR1 is KGHDR and CDR2 is SFDVKD. The CDR3 sequence: CATIPQGENTEAFF. DNA for the CDR3: TGTGCCACCATCCCTCAGGGGGAAAACACTGAAGCTTTCTTT.

The sample holds many counts of this clonotype. The chain uses TRBV6-1 and TRBJ1-3; D is uncertain. The V and J ends lost 6 bases and 0 bases respectively, with 12 bases between them. The germline CDR1 and CDR2 sequences are MNHNS and SASEGT. This CDR3 region has 15 residues. As DNA, the CDR3 is TGTGCCAGCAGAGCGGGCAGCCACTCTGGAAACACCATATATTTT. The encoded protein is CASRAGSHSGNTIYF.

In this sample, this clonotype turned up many times. This chain joins TRBV12-3 or TRBV12-4 and TRBJ1-2; D perhaps matches TRBD1 (5 bases). The CDR3 length is 15 residues. V lost 5 bases and J lost 3, with 16 bases in between. As DNA, the CDR3 is TGTGCCAGCAGTCCACGTCAGGGTGGTGACTATGGCTACACCTTC. Its translation is CASSPRQGGDYGYTF.

In this sample, this clonotype turned up many times. The chain has TRBV19 and TRBJ1-1; D gene unclear. In germline, CDR1 is LNHDA, CDR2 SQIVND (reference sequence). This CDR3 has 14 amino acids. The ends were cut back, 7 bases at V and 4 bases at J, with 16 bases in the middle. CDR3 amino acids: CASMNRTLSTEAFF. CDR3 nucleotides: TGTGCCAGTATGAATCGGACCCTAAGCACTGAAGCTTTCTTT. The full variable domain, its missing parts supplied by reference TRBV19 and TRBJ1-1, is DGGITQSPKYLFRKEGQNVTLSCEQNLNHDAMYWYRQDPGQGLRLIYYSQIVNDFQKGDIAEGYSVSREKKESFPLTVTSAQKNPTAFYLCASMNRTLSTEAFFGQGTRLTVV.

V is TRBV27 and J is TRBJ1-1; a possible D gene is TRBD1 (5 bases). The CDR3 consists of 15 residues. Germline CDR1 is MNHEY and CDR2 is SMNVEV (reference sequence). The V end lost 4 bases, the J end lost 1 base, and 13 bases lay between the germline ends. The CDR3 here is CASSSGSERNTEAFF. The DNA for the CDR3 is TGTGCCAGCAGTTCAGGGTCCGAAAGGAACACTGAAGCTTTCTTT.

In the case of this clonotype: A clone one base away is much larger, so this may be a read error. The V and J genes are TRBV6-2 or TRBV6-3 and TRBJ1-5, with D perhaps TRBD1 (6 bases). Germline-derived CDR1 and CDR2 are MNHEY and SVGEGT. There are 14 residues in the CDR3. CDR3 protein: CASKETGFNQPQQF. The DNA for the CDR3 is TGTGCCAGCAAAGAGACAGGTTTCAATCAGCCCCAGCAGTTT.

A few counts support this clonotype. The CDR3 coding sequence is TGCAGTGCCCCCAGACTAGCGGGGGGCCTTGGGGAGACCCAGTACTTC. It specifies CSAPRLAGGLGETQYF. The rearrangement links TRBV20-1 to TRBJ2-5; 13 positions match TRBD2. The ends lost 6 bases at V and 5 bases at J; junction bases unmatched: 12. Germline CDR1 is DFQATT and CDR2 is SNEGSKA (reference sequence). This CDR3 comprises 16 residues.

The table lists this clonotype with many counts. This chain connects TRBV20-1 to TRBJ1-2, with TRBD1 as a possible D gene (6 bases). The V end lost 1 base, the J end lost 2 bases, and 11 bases lay between the germline ends. Looked up from germline, CDR1 is DFQATT and CDR2 is SNEGSKA (reference sequence). The CDR3 totals 14 residues. CDR3 region: CSARARGSNYGYTF. For the CDR3, the DNA is TGCAGTGCTAGAGCGAGGGGGTCCAACTATGGCTACACCTTC.

This clonotype was observed many times. The chain employs TRBV10-3 and TRBJ1-2, with TRBD1 matching 11 bases. The CDR3 has 13 residues. Trimming removed 9 bases from V and 5 bases from J; junction bases left unmatched: 5. The germline gives CDR1 ENHRY, CDR2 SYGVKD. CDR3 DNA: TGTGCCATTGGACAGGGGGCACTATATGGCTACACCTTC. Translated: CAIGQGALYGYTF.

This clonotype was seen repeatedly, ten times or more. This chain uses TRBV4-1 with TRBJ2-7; D is uncertain. The V gene lost 1 base and the J gene lost 6 bases, with 16 bases spanning the gap. CDR3 length: 15 residues. CDR1 is MGHRA, CDR2 YSYEKL, per germline. This CDR3 reads CASSQGASTLGEQYF. The CDR3 DNA is TGCGCCAGCAGCCAAGGGGCCTCGACTTTGGGCGAGCAGTACTTC.

This clonotype was counted between two and nine times. The rearrangement joins TRBV12-3 or TRBV12-4 to TRBJ2-6; 9 nucleotides agree with TRBD1. The CDR3 length is 18 residues. After removal of 5 bases from V and 0 bases from J, the junction contained 8 bases not matched to a gene. The DNA for the CDR3 is TGTGCCAGCAGTACAGGGGGCAGGGGGTACTCTGGGGCCAACGTCCTGACTTTC. It yields the protein CASSTGGRGYSGANVLTF.

This clonotype was seen repeatedly, ten times or more. The V and J genes are TRBV19 and TRBJ1-6; D might be TRBD1 (6 bases). CDR1 and CDR2 (germline): LNHDA, SQIVND (reference sequence). V lost 7 bases, J lost 5 bases, and 12 bases lay in between. CDR3 size: 14 residues. This CDR3 is CASNSGTHNSPLHF. The CDR3 nucleotides are TGTGCCAGTAACTCCGGGACACATAATTCACCCCTCCACTTT.

Many counts were recorded for this clonotype. This chain links TRBV24-1 with TRBJ1-5; D not certain. The CDR3 is 17 amino acids. V was cut by 3 bases and J by 5 bases, with 19 bases left in between. The V gene's germline CDR1 is KGHDR and CDR2 SFDVKD. Here the CDR3 reads CATSDAQAATTDQPQHF. The CDR3 nucleotides read TGTGCCACCAGTGATGCCCAAGCCGCTACTACTGATCAGCCCCAGCATTTT.

This clonotype has more than one count but fewer than ten. This chain uses TRBV7-2 with TRBJ2-3; 10 bases are shared with TRBD2. The germline CDR1 and CDR2 sequences are SGHTA and FQGNSA. J gave up 4 bases and V 1 base, and 8 bases lay outside the gene matches. This CDR3 contains 17 residues. The CDR3 DNA follows: TGTGCCAGCAGCTTAGTCGCTAGCGGGAGTGGGGCAGATACGCAGTATTTT. Amino acids: CASSLVASGSGADTQYF.

In this sample, this clonotype turned up a few times. The chain recombines TRBV7-9 with TRBJ1-5; 9 nucleotides align to TRBD1. The CDR3 is made up of 14 amino acids. Germline V gene data show CDR1 as SEHNR and CDR2 as FQNEAQ (reference sequence). Unmatched junction bases numbered 4, after V lost 3 bases and J lost 7 bases. The CDR3 loop reads CASSFMTGGQPQHF. CDR3 DNA sequence: TGTGCCAGCAGCTTTATGACAGGGGGGCAGCCCCAGCATTTT.

This clonotype showed up many times. V usage is TRBV5-1 and J usage is TRBJ1-1, with TRBD1 as a possible D gene (6 bases). Per germline, CDR1 SGHRS and CDR2 YFSETQ. V was trimmed by 0 bases and J by 2 bases, leaving 26 bases between them. The CDR3 length is 20 residues. CDR3 protein: CASSLGKIWAGQSRNTEAFF. In DNA form, the CDR3 reads TGCGCCAGCAGCTTGGGAAAGATTTGGGCCGGACAGTCAAGAAACACTGAAGCTTTCTTT.

This clonotype has a count of ten or more. The chain links TRBV2 to TRBJ1-1; possible D gene TRBD1, 5 bases. This CDR3 has 13 residues. V was clipped by 10 bases and J by 5 bases, with 17 bases between them. CDR1 and CDR2 (germline): SNHLY, FYNNEI. This CDR3 is CAIPTGERTEAFF. The CDR3 nucleotides are TGTGCCATACCAACGGGGGAAAGGACTGAAGCTTTCTTT. Filled out from reference TRBV2 and TRBJ1-1, the complete variable domain reads EPEVTQTPSHQVTQMGQEVILRCVPISNHLYFYWYRQILGQKVEFLVSFYNNEISEKSEIFDDQFSVERPDGSNFTLKIRSTKLEDSAMYFCAIPTGERTEAFFGQGTRLTVV.

Concerning this clonotype itself: This likely comes from a read error, as the CDR3 has no conserved phenylalanine or tryptophan at its end. The chain employs TRBV27 and TRBJ2-5, with D perhaps TRBD1 (6 bases). With 0 bases removed from V and 6 bases from J, the gap between germline ends came to 14 bases. In germline, CDR1 is MNHEY, CDR2 SMNVEV (reference sequence). The CDR3 runs to 15 residues. For the CDR3, the DNA is TGTGCCAGCAGTTTATCGTATGGGGGCGCACAGACCCAGTACTTG. Translating it yields CASSLSYGGAQTQYL.

This clonotype was recorded at least ten times. The chain recombines TRBV29-1 with TRBJ2-5, with D perhaps matching TRBD1 or TRBD2 (6 bases each). The CDR3 sequence is 14 residues long. Trimming removed 7 bases at V and 5 bases at J, with 20 bases between. The germline CDR1 and CDR2 sequences are SQVTM and ANQGSEA. The CDR3 DNA reads TGCAGCGGCAGTGCGGGGCCGAGGGGGGAGACCCAGTACTTC. It is translated as CSGSAGPRGETQYF.

In this sample, this clonotype turned up many times. The J gene is TRBJ2-5, the V gene TRBV11-2; no definite D call. CDR3 length equals 13 residues. The V gene's germline CDR1 is SGHAT and CDR2 FQNNGV. V lost 8 bases and J 0 bases, leaving 10 bases between the germline ends. CDR3 nucleotide sequence: TGTGCCAGCGGGGAAGGGTACCAAGAGACCCAGTACTTC. Protein: CASGEGYQETQYF.

This clonotype has at least ten counts. The chain links TRBV15 to TRBJ2-5; perhaps TRBD2 as D (6 bases). There are 13 residues in the CDR3. Per the germline V gene, CDR1 is LNHNV and CDR2 is YYDKDF (reference sequence). V dropped 1 base and J dropped 3 bases, with 6 bases sitting between them. The CDR3 nucleotides are TGTGCCACCAGCAGAGGACTAGAAGAGACCCAGTACTTC. This codes for CATSRGLEETQYF.

This clonotype was counted at least ten times. The J gene is TRBJ1-2, the V gene TRBV7-6; no reliable D call. Trimming stripped 5 bases from V and 6 bases from J, with 16 bases between. The CDR3 is 14 residues long. Germline assignment: CDR1 SGHVS and CDR2 FNYEAQ. The CDR3 loop is CASSQLDSGDGYTF. CDR3 in DNA: TGTGCCAGCAGCCAACTGGACTCGGGCGATGGCTACACCTTC.

This clonotype was counted once. This chain connects TRBV20-1 to TRBJ2-7; D perhaps matches TRBD1 (5 bases). CDR3 length: 13 amino acids. Germline-derived CDR1 and CDR2 are DFQATT and SNEGSKA (reference sequence). V gave up 3 bases and J gave up 4 bases, with 13 bases separating them. CDR3 loop: CSASGHPSYEQYF. The DNA for the CDR3 is TGCAGTGCTAGCGGACACCCTTCTTACGAGCAGTACTTC.

This clonotype was picked up many times. V gene TRBV6-1 combines with J gene TRBJ1-5; D gene unclear. This CDR3 spans 11 amino acids. Trimming left V 8 bases short and J 4 bases short, with 6 bases between. Germline assignment: CDR1 MNHNS and CDR2 SASEGT. In DNA form, the CDR3 reads TGTGCCAGCGGACTAAATCAGCCCCAGCATTTT. This gives the protein CASGLNQPQHF.

This rearrangement joins TRBV3-1 to TRBJ1-1; D remains ambiguous. With 1 base removed from V and 1 base from J, the gap between germline ends came to 7 bases. The CDR3 runs to 14 residues. Germline V lookup: CDR1 LGHDT, CDR2 YNNKEL (reference sequence). DNA of the CDR3: TGTGCCAGCAGCCAAGGGTGGGGGAACACTGAAGCTTTCTTT. Amino acids: CASSQGWGNTEAFF.

This clonotype has at least ten counts. J is TRBJ1-1 and V is TRBV19; TRBD1 is a possible D gene (5 bases). This CDR3 contains 14 residues. Germline values: CDR1 LNHDA, CDR2 SQIVND (reference sequence). Trimming pared 5 bases from V and 0 bases from J, leaving 10 bases between. CDR3 sequence (DNA): TGTGCCAGTAGTGTACAGGCCCTGAACACTGAAGCTTTCTTT. This codes for CASSVQALNTEAFF.

This clonotype was detected many times. This chain connects TRBV20-1 to TRBJ2-5, with 15 bases that match TRBD2. This CDR3 has 18 amino acids. With V trimmed by 6 bases and J by 3 bases, 14 bases remained unmatched. The V gene's germline CDR1 is DFQATT and CDR2 SNEGSKA (reference sequence). CDR3 in amino acids: CSATTPGTSGGSKETQYF. Here the CDR3 DNA reads TGCAGTGCAACTACTCCCGGGACTAGCGGGGGGTCGAAAGAGACCCAGTACTTC.

This clonotype was counted many times. The V call is TRBV6-5, the J call TRBJ2-7; D ambiguous. V gave up 4 bases and J gave up 2 bases, with 15 bases separating them. The CDR3 contains 15 residues. CDR1 is MNHEY, CDR2 SVGAGI, per germline. The CDR3 sequence is CASSSRIQPTYEQYF. The CDR3 DNA reads as TGTGCCAGCAGTTCGCGTATACAGCCTACCTACGAGCAGTACTTC.